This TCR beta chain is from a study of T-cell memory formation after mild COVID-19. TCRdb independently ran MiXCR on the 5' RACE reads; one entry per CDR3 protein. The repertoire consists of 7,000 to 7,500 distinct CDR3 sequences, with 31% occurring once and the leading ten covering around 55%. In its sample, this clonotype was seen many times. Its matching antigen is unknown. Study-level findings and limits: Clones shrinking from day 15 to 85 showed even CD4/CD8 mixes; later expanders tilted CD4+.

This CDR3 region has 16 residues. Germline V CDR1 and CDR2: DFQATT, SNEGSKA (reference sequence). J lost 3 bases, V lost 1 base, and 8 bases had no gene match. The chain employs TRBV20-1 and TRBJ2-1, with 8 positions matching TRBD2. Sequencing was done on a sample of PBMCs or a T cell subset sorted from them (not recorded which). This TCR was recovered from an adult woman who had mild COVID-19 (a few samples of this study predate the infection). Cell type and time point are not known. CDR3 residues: CSARAERRGDYNEQFF. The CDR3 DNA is TGCAGTGCTAGAGCCGAGAGGCGGGGGGACTACAATGAGCAGTTCTTC.